The clone carrying this T cell receptor (beta chain) was seen ten or more times. The CDR3 runs to 17 residues. V gave up 5 bases and J gave up 4 bases; unmatched junction bases: 14. Carrying unique molecular identifiers, the cDNA also gained a universal primer site through template switching. Each CDR3 protein is one row after TCRdb ran MiXCR on the 5' RACE reads. The data show a few hundred thousand distinct CDR3 sequences, roughly an eighth seen once. The data were obtained in a study of identical twins. This sample was also put to use in a study of yellow fever vaccine responses in identical twins.

What was sequenced was CD8+ T cells sorted from blood. The chain joins TRBV12-3 or TRBV12-4 to TRBJ1-2, with TRBD1 matching 9 bases. This receptor was obtained from a woman younger than 30 in good health. CDR3 sequence reads: CASSPQSGTGIFYGYTF. In DNA form, the CDR3 reads TGTGCCAGCAGTCCGCAATCCGGGACAGGGATTTTCTATGGCTACACCTTC.